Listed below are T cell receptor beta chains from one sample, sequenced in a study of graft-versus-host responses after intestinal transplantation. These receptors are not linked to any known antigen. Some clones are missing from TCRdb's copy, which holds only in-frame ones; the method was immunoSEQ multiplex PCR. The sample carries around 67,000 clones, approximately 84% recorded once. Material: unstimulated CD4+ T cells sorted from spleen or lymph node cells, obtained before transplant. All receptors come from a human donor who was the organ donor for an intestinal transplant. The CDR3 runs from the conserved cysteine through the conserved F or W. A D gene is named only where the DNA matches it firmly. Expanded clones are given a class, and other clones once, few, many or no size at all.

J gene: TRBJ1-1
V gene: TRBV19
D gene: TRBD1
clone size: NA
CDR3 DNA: TGTGCCAGTAGTGGGGACAGGGAGAACACTGAAGCTTTCTTT
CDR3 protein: CASSGDRENTEAFF

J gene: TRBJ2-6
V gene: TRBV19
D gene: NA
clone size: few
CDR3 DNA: TGTGCCAGTAACCGCGGCTCTGGGGCCAACGTCCTGACTTTC
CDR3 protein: CASNRGSGANVLTF

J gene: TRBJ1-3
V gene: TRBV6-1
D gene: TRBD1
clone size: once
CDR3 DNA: TGTGCCAGCAGTGAAGCCGGGACAGGTCCCTCTGGAAACACCATATATTTT
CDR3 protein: CASSEAGTGPSGNTIYF

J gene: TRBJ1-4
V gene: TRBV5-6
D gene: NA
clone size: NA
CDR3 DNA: TGTGCCAGCAGCTCACACAGAGGGGGTTTTAATGAAAAACTGTTTTTT
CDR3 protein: CASSSHRGGFNEKLFF

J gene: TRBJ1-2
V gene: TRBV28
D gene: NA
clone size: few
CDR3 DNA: TGTGCCAGCAGTTTGGTGTTTGGGCAGGGTGAAGGCTACACCTTC
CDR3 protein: CASSLVFGQGEGYTF

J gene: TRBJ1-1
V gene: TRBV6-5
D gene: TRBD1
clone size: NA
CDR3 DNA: TGTGCCAGCATGCGAGGGGGCCTCCGCACTGAAGCTTTCTTT
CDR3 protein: CASMRGGLRTEAFF

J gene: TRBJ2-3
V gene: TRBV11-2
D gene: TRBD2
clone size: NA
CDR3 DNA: TGTGCCAGCAGCACCGCCTGGACTAGCGGGGGGTCCCGCACAGATACGCAGTATTTT
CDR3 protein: CASSTAWTSGGSRTDTQYF

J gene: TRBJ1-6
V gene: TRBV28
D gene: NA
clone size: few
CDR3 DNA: TGTGCCAGCAGTATCCCTATGCAGGGTCTAGGGTATTCACCCCTCCACTTT
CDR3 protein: CASSIPMQGLGYSPLHF

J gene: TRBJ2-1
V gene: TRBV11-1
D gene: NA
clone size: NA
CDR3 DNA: TGTGCCAGCAGCTTAGGACAGAGCTCCTACAATGAGCAGTTCTTC
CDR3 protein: CASSLGQSSYNEQFF

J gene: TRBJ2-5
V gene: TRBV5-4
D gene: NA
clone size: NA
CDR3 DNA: TGTGCCAGCAGCTTGATTAGCGAACAAGAGACCCAGTACTTC
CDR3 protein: CASSLISEQETQYF

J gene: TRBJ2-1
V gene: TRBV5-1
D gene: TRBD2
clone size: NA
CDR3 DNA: TGCGCCAGCAGCTTCGGGGGGGCTAGTGAGCAGTTCTTC
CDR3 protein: CASSFGGASEQFF

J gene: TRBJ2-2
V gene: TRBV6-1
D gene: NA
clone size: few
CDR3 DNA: TGTGCCAGCAGTGAAGGGTCTCGAGATGTCGGGGAGCTGTTTTTT
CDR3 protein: CASSEGSRDVGELFF

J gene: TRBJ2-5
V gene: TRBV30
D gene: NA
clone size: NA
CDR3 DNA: TGTGCCTCCGCAGAAGGGGGAGAGACCCAGTACTTC
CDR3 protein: CASAEGGETQYF

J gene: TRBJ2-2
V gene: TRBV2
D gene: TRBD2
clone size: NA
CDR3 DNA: TGTGCCAGCAGGAAGCAGGGACTAAATGCCGGGGAGCTGTTTTTT
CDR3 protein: CASRKQGLNAGELFF

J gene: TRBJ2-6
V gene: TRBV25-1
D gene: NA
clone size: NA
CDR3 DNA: TGTGCCAGCAGTGAATCGAGGTCTGGGGCCAACGTCCTGACTTTC
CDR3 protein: CASSESRSGANVLTF

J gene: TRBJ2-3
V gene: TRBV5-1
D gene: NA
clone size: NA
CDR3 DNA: TGCGCCAGCAGCAGGGACGGGGGACCCACAGATACGCAGTATTTT
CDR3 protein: CASSRDGGPTDTQYF

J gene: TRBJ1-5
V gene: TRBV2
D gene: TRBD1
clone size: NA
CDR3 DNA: TGTGCCAGCAGTCCGGACAGGGGGAATCAGCCCCAGCATTTT
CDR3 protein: CASSPDRGNQPQHF

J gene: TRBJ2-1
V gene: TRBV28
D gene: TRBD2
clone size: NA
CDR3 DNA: TGTGCCAGCAGATCCCTTAGCGGGGGGAACTACAATGAGCAGTTCTTC
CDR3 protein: CASRSLSGGNYNEQFF

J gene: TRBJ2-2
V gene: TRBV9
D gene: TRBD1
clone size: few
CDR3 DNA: TGTGCCAGCAGCTTCGGACAGGGTAGCGGGGAGCTGTTTTTT
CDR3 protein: CASSFGQGSGELFF

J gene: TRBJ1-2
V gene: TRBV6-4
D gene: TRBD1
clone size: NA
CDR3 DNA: TGTGCCAGCAGTGACGGACAGGGGGTATTTGGCTACACCTTC
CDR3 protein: CASSDGQGVFGYTF

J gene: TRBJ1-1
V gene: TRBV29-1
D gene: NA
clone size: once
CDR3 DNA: TGCAGCGTTGGAGGGGGGGTGGGTTCGGCTTTCTTT
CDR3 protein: CSVGGGVGSAFF

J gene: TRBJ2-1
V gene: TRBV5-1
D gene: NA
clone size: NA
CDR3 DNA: TGCGCCAGCAGCCCGGGGTGGTCGGATAACAATGAGCAGTTCTTC
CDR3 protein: CASSPGWSDNNEQFF

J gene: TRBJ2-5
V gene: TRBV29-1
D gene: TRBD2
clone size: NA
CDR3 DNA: TGCAGCGTTGATAGTAGCGGGGACGAGACCCAGTACTTC
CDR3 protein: CSVDSSGDETQYF

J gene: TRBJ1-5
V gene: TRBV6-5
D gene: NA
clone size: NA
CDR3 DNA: TGTGCCAGCAGTTACTCCCCAAAGGGGCCCTGGCATTTT
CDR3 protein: CASSYSPKGPWHF

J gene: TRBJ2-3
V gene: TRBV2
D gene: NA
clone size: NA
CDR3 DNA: TGTGCCAGCAGCCAAGAATCCGGGACTTACACAGATACGCAGTATTTT
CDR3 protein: CASSQESGTYTDTQYF

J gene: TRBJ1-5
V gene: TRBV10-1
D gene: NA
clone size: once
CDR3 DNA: TGCGCCATCCGGGAGCCACATCGCAATCAGCCCCAGCATTTT
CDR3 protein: CAIREPHRNQPQHF

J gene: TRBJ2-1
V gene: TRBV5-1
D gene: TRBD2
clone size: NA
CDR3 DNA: TGCGCCAGCAACGGGGGGGCCGTTTACAATGAGCAGTTCTTC
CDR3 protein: CASNGGAVYNEQFF

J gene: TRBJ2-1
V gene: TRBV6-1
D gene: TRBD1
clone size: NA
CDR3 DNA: TGTGCCAGCATTCTGGACAGGGGAGTCTATGAGCAGTTCTTC
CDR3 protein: CASILDRGVYEQFF

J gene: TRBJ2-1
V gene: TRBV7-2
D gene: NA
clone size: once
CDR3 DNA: TGTGCCAGCAGCTTAGGGAGGAGTAGCTGGGAGCAGTTCTTC
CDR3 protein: CASSLGRSSWEQFF

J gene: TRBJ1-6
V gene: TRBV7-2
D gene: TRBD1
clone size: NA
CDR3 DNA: TGTGCCAGCAGCTTAATGGGGACAGTAGGTTCACCCCTCCACTTT
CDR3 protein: CASSLMGTVGSPLHF

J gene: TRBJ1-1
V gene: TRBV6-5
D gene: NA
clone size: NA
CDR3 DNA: TGTGCCAGCAGTTACAGGGGGGAAGCTTTCTTT
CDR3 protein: CASSYRGEAFF

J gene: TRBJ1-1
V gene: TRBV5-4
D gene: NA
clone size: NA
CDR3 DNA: TGTGCCAGCAGCATCGCCGGGAGACCTGAAGCTTTCTTT
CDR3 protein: CASSIAGRPEAFF

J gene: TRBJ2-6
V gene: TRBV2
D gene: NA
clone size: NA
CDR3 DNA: TGTGCCACCCTTCCGGAGTCTGGGGCCAACGTCCTGACTTTC
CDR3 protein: CATLPESGANVLTF

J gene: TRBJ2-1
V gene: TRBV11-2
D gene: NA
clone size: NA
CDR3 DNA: TGTGCCAGCAGCTCGAGAGGCGTTGAGCAGTTCTTC
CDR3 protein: CASSSRGVEQFF

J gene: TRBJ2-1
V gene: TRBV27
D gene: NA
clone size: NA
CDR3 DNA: TGTGCCAGCAGTACGGGGACACTAGGGGATGAGCAGTTCTTC
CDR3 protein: CASSTGTLGDEQFF

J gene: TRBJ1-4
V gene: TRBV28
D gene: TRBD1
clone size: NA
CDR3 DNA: TGTGCCAGCAGTACAGGGGGCATTGGTGAAAAACTGTTTTTT
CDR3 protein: CASSTGGIGEKLFF

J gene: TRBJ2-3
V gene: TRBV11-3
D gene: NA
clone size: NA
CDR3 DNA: TGTGCCAGCAGCTTAGGACTCCGAAGCACAGATACGCAGTATTTT
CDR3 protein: CASSLGLRSTDTQYF

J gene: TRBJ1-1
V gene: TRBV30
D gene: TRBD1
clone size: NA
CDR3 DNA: TGTGCCTGGGCAGGGGGGAACACTGAAGCTTTCTTT
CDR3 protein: CAWAGGNTEAFF

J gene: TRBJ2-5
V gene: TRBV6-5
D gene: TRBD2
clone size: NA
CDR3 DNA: TGTGCCAGCAGTTACGGACTAGCTCGAGGAGAGACCCAGTACTTC
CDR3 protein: CASSYGLARGETQYF

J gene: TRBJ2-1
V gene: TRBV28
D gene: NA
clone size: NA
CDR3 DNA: TGTGCCAGCAGTCCCAGCGGCCGAAACAATGAGCAGTTCTTC
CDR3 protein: CASSPSGRNNEQFF

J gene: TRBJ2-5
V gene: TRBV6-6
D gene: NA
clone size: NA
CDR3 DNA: TGTGCCAGCAGTTACTCGCAGGTTACCTTCGACGAGACCCAGTACTTC
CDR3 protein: CASSYSQVTFDETQYF

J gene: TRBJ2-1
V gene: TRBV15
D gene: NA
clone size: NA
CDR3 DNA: TGTGCCACCAGCAGAGATCCGCGGGGTGGCCTAAAGGATGAGCAGTTCTTC
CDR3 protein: CATSRDPRGGLKDEQFF

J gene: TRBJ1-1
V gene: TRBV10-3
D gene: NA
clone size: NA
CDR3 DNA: TGTGCCGGGGGACTGACGAACACTGAAGCTTTCTTT
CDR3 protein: CAGGLTNTEAFF

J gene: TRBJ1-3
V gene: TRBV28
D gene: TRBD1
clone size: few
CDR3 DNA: TGTGCCAGCAGATCAACCGGGACAGGTGGTGGAAACACCATATATTTT
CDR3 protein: CASRSTGTGGGNTIYF

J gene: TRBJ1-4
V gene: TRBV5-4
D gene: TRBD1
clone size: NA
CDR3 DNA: TGTGCCAGTAGCACGGAGGGGGCGGCTAATGAAAAACTGTTTTTT
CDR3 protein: CASSTEGAANEKLFF